This T cell receptor (beta chain) was captured by sequencing in a study of blood T cell repertoires in COVID-19. At the level of the study: Sites across the United States, Italy and Spain contributed samples from acute and convalescent COVID-19. T cells, B-cell-depleted T cells, or PBMCs provided the cDNA or gDNA that served as material.

V lost 5 bases and J lost 5; bases outside the gene matches: 2. The CDR3 runs 12 residues. Germline loops: CDR1 MNHEY, CDR2 SVGEGT. This clone has just a few counts. Source study methods: Using reference gene primer amplification, nucleated cell counts were estimated. The method was immunoSEQ multiplex PCR; TCRdb's version includes in-frame clones alone and lacks a portion of them. For V, J and clone size, that table is used; D and trimming come from the DNA. The sample contains more than 85,000 clones, around 90% of which appear only once. The sample taken for sequencing was peripheral blood. The TCR originated in a woman between 55 and 75 years old with acute or convalescent COVID-19. This chain joins TRBV6-2 or TRBV6-3 and TRBJ2-5; TRBD2 agrees at 7 bases. CDR3: CASSQGGETQYF. Here the CDR3 DNA reads TGTGCCAGCAGTCAGGGAGGGGAGACCCAGTACTTC.